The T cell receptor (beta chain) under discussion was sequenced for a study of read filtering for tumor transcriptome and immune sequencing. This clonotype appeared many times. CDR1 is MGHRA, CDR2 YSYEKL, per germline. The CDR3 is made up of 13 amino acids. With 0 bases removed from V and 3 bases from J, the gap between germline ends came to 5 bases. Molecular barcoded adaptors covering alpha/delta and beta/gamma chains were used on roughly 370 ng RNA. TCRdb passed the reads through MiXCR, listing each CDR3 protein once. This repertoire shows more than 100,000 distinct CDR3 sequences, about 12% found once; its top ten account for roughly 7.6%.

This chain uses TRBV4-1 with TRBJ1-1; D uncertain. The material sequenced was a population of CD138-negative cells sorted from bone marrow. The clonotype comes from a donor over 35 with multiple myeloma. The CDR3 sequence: CASSQDRYTEAFF. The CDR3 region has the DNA TGCGCCAGCAGCCAAGATAGGTACACTGAAGCTTTCTTT.